This record looks at one T cell receptor beta chain sequence and its context. Which antigen it targets is not known. No much larger clone is present one base from it, and per-base qualities are unavailable. This entry comes from a study of shared clonotypes between healthy human individuals (TCRdb year 2020). About the full investigation: A few men and a couple of women, aged 18 to 49 years, made up the cohort. Between about 0.94 and 8.9 billion PBMCs per donor were obtained by leukapheresis. Blood TCR repertoires of about five healthy adults were deeply sequenced to estimate repertoire size and the extent of clonotype sharing between individuals. For each donor, CD4 naive and CD4 memory were each given three plates, CD8 naive was given two plates, and CD8 memory was given one plate. Different laboratories and diverse techniques were used to prepare libraries and sequence TCR repertoires, to increase sequencing depth and limit assay-specific biases. The full study reports these points: Only blood was sampled, and tissue TCR repertoires likely differ from those in blood. Pairwise subsampling led to the expectation that sequencing depth would affect the degree of clonotype sharing among donors. The small number of donors limited the genetic and exposure-history diversity represented. Estimated clonotype richness was generally larger for naive than for memory subsets. Sharing across a few donors was observed for approximately 4.6% of naive CD4, under 4% of naive CD8, about 2.3% of memory CD4, and about 0.4% of memory CD8 clonotypes. Even with the large sequencing depth, rarefaction of the sorted-subset datasets indicated that sequencing was incomplete. Compared with non-shared clonotypes, the clonotypes found in all four sorted-subset donors had higher generation probabilities.

Donors were healthy HIV-negative adults with no recently reported acute infections or vaccinations. All donors were Caucasian adults living in Nashville, Tennessee, USA. CD4+ T cells were enriched through magnetic negative selection, after which naive cells were positively selected on CD45RA and the remaining negative fraction served as the memory subset. Blood was collected by leukapheresis, and PBMCs were isolated by Ficoll-Histopaque density gradient centrifugation and then cryopreserved in liquid nitrogen vapor phase. Analytical flow cytometry was used to check the purity and quantity of each magnetically sorted T cell population. Each sorted fraction had its genomic DNA isolated and then quantified by UV absorbance on a Nanodrop 2000c. V is cut back by 8 bases and J by 6 bases, with 13 bases in the junction unmatched. Taken from cysteine to phenylalanine, the CDR3 has 14 residues. The retained sequence is limited to the CDR3, 42 bases, with the frame set at the first base. The CDR1 and CDR2 encoded by the germline V gene are SNHLY and FYNNEI.

Using the deep immunoSEQ assay, multiplex PCR amplified TCR CDR3 regions from genomic DNA. Extracted genomic DNA from each cell subset was distributed evenly across all wells of several immunoSEQ 96-well plates, and each plate was treated as a replicate. Each replicate PCR for sorted subsets received about 220 ng genomic DNA, equal to about 30,000 T cell genomes. Purified libraries were quantified with a Qubit 3.0 fluorometer, sized on a Bioanalyzer 2100, and re-quantified with the KAPA Library Quantification kit. Every immunoSEQ 96-well plate was sequenced on a separate single-read 150-cycle Illumina NextSeq 550 flow cell. On the authors' methods: The immunoSEQ output contained only junctional sequences without quality scores, so filtering could not match that applied to full-length reads. To assign V/J genes and CDR3, sequences were annotated using PyIR, a Python wrapper for IgBLAST v1.9, with IMGT germline references. Reads were filtered out if the reads had weak V/J assignments (E-value above 1e-6), no CDR3, stop codons, out-of-frame junctions, or ambiguous translated residues. V3J clonotypes were defined as sequences sharing the same inferred V gene, J gene, and CDR3 amino acid sequence. To compute the percentage overlap between repertoires, the number of shared unique clonotypes was divided by the size of the smaller repertoire. Richness of each repertoire was evaluated using RTK rarefaction, the Chao1 estimator, and Recon v2.1 estimates of unobserved clonotypes. Generation probabilities were computed with OLGA for all TCRbeta clonotypes obtained by the gDNA method from four donors. The table was pulled from immuneACCESS by TCRdb, which kept in-frame rearrangements only. Such tables lose some clones; where checked, under half of the loss comes from unresolved V genes, and the rest has no known cause. V, J and clone size derive from that table, while D and trimming were established from the DNA sequence. The sample includes over 2 million clones, with less than 95% observed a single time. The leading ten clones occupy around 0.38% of the sample.

The chain joins TRBV2 to TRBJ2-7, with TRBD1 identical over 7 junction bases. The sequencing sample was made of naive CD4+ T cells from PBMCs. Per the publication, the cell subset or site label means: CD45RA+ positively selected. The origin of this receptor is a man younger than 35 in good health. Some clones in this sample may be carry-over from other donors' samples. The DNA is as follows: TGTGCCAGCGTAAGCAGCACCGGACAGGCCGAGCAGTACTTC. It encodes CASVSSTGQAEQYF.